Listed below are T cell receptor beta chains from one sample, sequenced in a study of blood T cell repertoires in COVID-19. The method was immunoSEQ multiplex PCR; TCRdb's version includes in-frame clones alone and lacks a portion of them. The sample includes some 190,000 clones, approximately 90% of them seen just once. Sequencing was done on a sample of peripheral blood. These receptor sequences come from a woman aged 40 to 55 who had recovered from COVID-19. The conserved cysteine and the conserved F or W are not part of the CDR3 here. The order of the fields is V gene, CDR3 protein.

TRBV5-1	ASSLRPGGETQY
TRBV24-1	ATGPRGDGDTEAF
TRBV18	ASSPMTGYSDNSPLH
TRBV5-6	ASSLSPTQETQY
TRBV27	ASSHQGYQPQH
TRBV4-1	ASSPGQGADTQY
TRBV5-1	ASSNSGTAYEQY
TRBV18	ASSPLVPGSVGEQY
TRBV6-5	ASRHTSEPGELF
TRBV7-9	ASSLSDIGNQPQH
TRBV11-2	ASSFNVRSDTEAF
TRBV14	ASSQYVGGNEQF
TRBV2	ASRGTVEAF
TRBV7-6	ASSLFSRVDTGELF